This T cell receptor beta chain comes out of a study of blood T cell repertoires in COVID-19. Study at large: Samples representing acute and convalescent COVID-19 were sourced from the United States, Italy and Spain. T cells, B-cell-depleted T cells, or PBMCs supplied cDNA or gDNA.

Germline CDR1 LNHDA, CDR2 SQIVND (reference sequence). CDR3 length: 15 amino acids. V dropped 3 bases and J dropped 5; count of bases not matched to a gene: 5. Under the authors' procedure: Amplifying reference gene primers gave estimates of nucleated cell counts. The table came from immunoSEQ multiplex PCR; TCRdb's copy has only in-frame clones and leaves some out. Clone size and V and J calls were adopted from that table, with D and trimming inferred from the DNA. The profile shows some 15,000 clones, roughly 85% of them singletons. The chain combines TRBV19 with TRBJ2-2; 8 bases are shared with TRBD1. Specimen: peripheral blood. This sequence originates from a human donor in a cohort sampled during active COVID-19. Written as DNA, the CDR3 is TGTGCCAGTAGTATCGGACAGGGTAGGACCGGGGAGCTGTTTTTT. Translated: CASSIGQGRTGELFF.